These 13 T cell receptor beta chains originate from one sample sequenced in a study of blood T cell dynamics during melanoma immunotherapy. Time point: pre-treatment baseline. The method was immunoSEQ multiplex PCR; TCRdb's version includes in-frame clones alone and lacks a portion of them. The data show 16,000 or so clones, more than 85% seen once. The sample in question was blood, obtained from a patient treated with checkpoint blockade. Receptor source: a human donor with melanoma.

This clone appeared a single time. The chain carries TRBV6-1 and TRBJ2-7, with D hard to call. Trimming removed 0 bases from V and 3 bases from J, with 9 bases in between. The length of the CDR3 is 14 residues. The V gene's germline CDR1 is MNHNS and CDR2 SASEGT. In nucleotides, the CDR3 is TGTGCCAGCAGTGAAGCGCCGCGAGTCTACGAGCAGTACTTC. Amino acid sequence: CASSEAPRVYEQYF.

This chain links TRBV2 with TRBJ2-5; 12 nucleotides match TRBD2. CDR3 length: 15 amino acids. The ends lost 8 bases at V and 3 bases at J; junction bases unmatched: 7. CDR1 SNHLY and CDR2 FYNNEI come from the germline V gene. In DNA, the CDR3 is TGTGCCAGCGGTGGGCTAGCGGGGGGGAAAGAGACCCAGTACTTC. It encodes CASGGLAGGKETQYF.

Comment on this clone: At one of its ends the junction is not consistent with the germline gene, which may arise from a read error. V usage is TRBV20-1 and J usage is TRBJ1-2, with a weak D call TRBD1 (5 bases). The germline CDR1 and CDR2 sequences are DFQATT and SNEGSKA (reference sequence). The CDR3 covers 10 residues. The CDR3 coding sequence is TGCAGTGCGCCCGAACAGGATTACTCTTTC. The encoded protein is CSAPEQDYSF.

The rearrangement links TRBV7-9 to TRBJ2-2, with 8 bases that match TRBD2. CDR1 is SEHNR, CDR2 FQNEAQ, per germline (reference sequence). The CDR3 extends over 16 amino acids. Trimming at V came to 4 bases and at J to 6 bases, leaving 10 bases not matched to a gene. Here the CDR3 DNA reads TGTGCCAGCAGCTGGGGACTAGGGGCCGTTGCCGGGGAGCTGTTTTTT. As protein: CASSWGLGAVAGELFF.

This rearrangement joins TRBV6-6 to TRBJ2-7; weak D call: TRBD2 (5 bases). V was cut by 5 bases and J by 2 bases, with 10 bases left in between. The CDR3 is 13 amino acids. Per germline, CDR1 MNHNY and CDR2 SVGAGI (reference sequence). The CDR3 DNA is TGTGCCAGCAGTCCCGGGAAGACCTACGAGCAGTACTTC. Protein product: CASSPGKTYEQYF.

The V gene is TRBV19, the J gene TRBJ2-7; D not resolved. Per germline, CDR1 LNHDA and CDR2 SQIVND (reference sequence). Trimming took off 5 bases at V and 2 bases at J, with 13 bases between the two ends. The CDR3 runs to 14 residues. CDR3 residues: CASSEPDKPYEQYF. CDR3 DNA sequence: TGTGCCAGTAGTGAACCTGACAAGCCCTACGAGCAGTACTTC.

The chain joins TRBV5-1 to TRBJ1-6; D possibly corresponds to TRBD1 (5 bases). CDR1 is SGHRS, CDR2 YFSETQ, per germline. The CDR3 extends over 17 amino acids. Trimming removed 1 base at V and 5 bases at J, with 16 bases between. In DNA, the CDR3 is TGCGCCAGCAGCTTGTGGTCGACCGGGGCTAATAATTCACCCCTCCACTTT. This gives the protein CASSLWSTGANNSPLHF.

CDR3 sequence (DNA): TGTGCCAGCAGCTTGATCGGGACAGGGTCCCACGAGCAGTACTTC. This sequence encodes CASSLIGTGSHEQYF. This chain links TRBV11-2 with TRBJ2-7; TRBD1 aligns across 9 bases. CDR1 is SGHAT, CDR2 FQNNGV, per germline. V was clipped by 3 bases and J by 5 bases; unmatched bases: 8. The CDR3 covers 15 residues.

This sequence joins TRBV19 and TRBJ2-7; D perhaps matches TRBD1 (5 bases). Germline loops: CDR1 LNHDA, CDR2 SQIVND (reference sequence). V lost 3 bases and J 7 bases, leaving 13 bases between the germline ends. The length of the CDR3 is 13 residues. The CDR3 spells CASSIGPDREQYF. The CDR3, as DNA: TGTGCCAGTAGTATCGGCCCCGACAGAGAGCAGTACTTC.

The V gene is TRBV7-3, the J gene TRBJ1-1, with 7 bases aligning to TRBD1. The V gene's germline CDR1 is SGHTA and CDR2 FQGTGA. CDR3 length equals 14 residues. V shed 2 bases and J 1 base; nucleotides not matched to a gene: 1. CDR3 sequence (DNA): TGTGCCAGCAGCTTAGACAGGGCGAACACTGAAGCTTTCTTT. It yields the protein CASSLDRANTEAFF.

This clone was counted a single time. CDR3 coding DNA: TGTGCCAGCAGCACCCTCCCCCTAACGAACACTGAAGCTTTCTTT. It encodes CASSTLPLTNTEAFF. The chain employs TRBV7-2 and TRBJ1-1, with no clear D. The ends were cut back, 5 bases at V and 1 base at J, with 14 bases in the middle. In germline, CDR1 is SGHTA, CDR2 FQGNSA. The CDR3 totals 15 residues.

This clone has more than one count but fewer than ten. V and J are TRBV7-2 and TRBJ1-5; D gene ambiguous. Germline CDR1 reads SGHTA; CDR2 reads FQGNSA. CDR3 length equals 13 residues. Between the trimmed V and J ends, which lost 1 base and 5 bases, there was a span of 6 bases. The CDR3 DNA follows: TGTGCCAGCAGCTTAGACAGAGATCAGCCCCAGCATTTT. It specifies CASSLDRDQPQHF.

This clone has only a few counts. This sequence joins TRBV6-1 and TRBJ2-1, with 11 positions matching TRBD2. This CDR3 is 15 amino acids long. The J segment lost 8 bases and the V segment lost 1 base, leaving 4 bases of the junction unmatched. Per the germline V gene, CDR1 is MNHNS and CDR2 is SASEGT. CDR3 sequence (DNA): TGTGCCAGCAGTGAAGTCCAACTAGCGGGAGATGAGCAGTTCTTC. Encoded protein: CASSEVQLAGDEQFF.